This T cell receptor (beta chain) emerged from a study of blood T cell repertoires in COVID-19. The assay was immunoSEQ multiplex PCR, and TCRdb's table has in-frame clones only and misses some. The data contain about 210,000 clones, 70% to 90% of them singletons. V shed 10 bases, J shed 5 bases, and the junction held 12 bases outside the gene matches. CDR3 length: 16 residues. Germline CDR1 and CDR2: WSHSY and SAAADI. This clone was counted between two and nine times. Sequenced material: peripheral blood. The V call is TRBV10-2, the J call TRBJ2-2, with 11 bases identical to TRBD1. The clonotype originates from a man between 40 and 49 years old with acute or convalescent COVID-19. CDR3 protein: CAILDRGHPMTGELFF. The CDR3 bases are TGCGCCATCTTGGACAGGGGGCACCCGATGACCGGGGAGCTGTTTTTT.